This T cell receptor (beta chain) is drawn from a study of cytomegalovirus exposure and HLA in healthy donors. CDR1 is SGHVS and CDR2 is FNYEAQ in the germline V gene. The CDR3 loop spans 17 amino acids. V lost 3 bases and J lost 3, with 18 bases in between. Primers for the PCR totalled 60 Vbeta and 13 Jbeta. Profiled with immunoSEQ multiplex PCR; TCRdb holds only in-frame clones, not every one. This table holds almost 200,000 clones, roughly 77% found once. The V and J genes are TRBV7-6 and TRBJ2-1; the D gene is possibly TRBD2 (6 bases). The sample taken for sequencing was PBMCs. This TCR was recovered from a male donor in good health and CMV-seropositive. The CDR3 DNA reads as TGTGCCAGCAGCTTGGTTCCGGGACTCGACGACTACAATGAGCAGTTCTTC. It yields the protein CASSLVPGLDDYNEQFF.